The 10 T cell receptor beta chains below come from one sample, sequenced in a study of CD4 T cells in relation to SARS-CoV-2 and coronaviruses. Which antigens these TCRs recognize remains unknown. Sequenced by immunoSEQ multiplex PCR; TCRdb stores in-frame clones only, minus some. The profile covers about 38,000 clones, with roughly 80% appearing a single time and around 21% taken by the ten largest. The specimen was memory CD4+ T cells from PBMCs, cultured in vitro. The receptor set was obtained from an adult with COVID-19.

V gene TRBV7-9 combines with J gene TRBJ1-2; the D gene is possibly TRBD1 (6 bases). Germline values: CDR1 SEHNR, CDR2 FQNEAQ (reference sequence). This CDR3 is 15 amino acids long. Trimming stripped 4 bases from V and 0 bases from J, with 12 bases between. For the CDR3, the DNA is TGTGCCAGCAGCTCGACGACAGGAACTAACTATGGCTACACCTTC. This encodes CASSSTTGTNYGYTF. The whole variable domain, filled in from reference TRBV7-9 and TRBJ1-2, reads DTGVSQNPRHKITKRGQNVTFRCDPISEHNRLYWYRQTLGQGPEFLTYFQNEAQLEKSRLLSDRFSAERPKGSFSTLEIQRTEQGDSAMYLCASSSTTGTNYGYTFGSGTRLTVV.

CDR3 in DNA: TGTGCCAGCAGCTTAGTCGACCCCCGGTGGCCGTTCTTC. Protein: CASSLVDPRWPFF. The chain carries TRBV7-9 and TRBJ2-1; D unclear. The CDR3 extends over 13 amino acids. The germline V gene encodes CDR1 SEHNR and CDR2 FQNEAQ (reference sequence). V lost 1 base and J lost 15, with 16 bases in between.

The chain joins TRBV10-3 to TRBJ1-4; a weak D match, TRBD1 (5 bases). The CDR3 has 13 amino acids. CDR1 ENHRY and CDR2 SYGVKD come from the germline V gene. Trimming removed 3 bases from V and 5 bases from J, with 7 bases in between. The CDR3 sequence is CAISEHRNEKLFF. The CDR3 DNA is TGTGCCATCAGTGAACACAGGAATGAAAAACTGTTTTTT.

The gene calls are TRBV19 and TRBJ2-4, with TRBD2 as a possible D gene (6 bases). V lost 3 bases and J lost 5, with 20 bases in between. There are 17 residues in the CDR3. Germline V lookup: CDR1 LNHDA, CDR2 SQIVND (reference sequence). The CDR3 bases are TGTGCCAGTAGTATTCGTGTGGGGGGAGTGGTACAAAACATTCAGTACTTC. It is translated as CASSIRVGGVVQNIQYF.

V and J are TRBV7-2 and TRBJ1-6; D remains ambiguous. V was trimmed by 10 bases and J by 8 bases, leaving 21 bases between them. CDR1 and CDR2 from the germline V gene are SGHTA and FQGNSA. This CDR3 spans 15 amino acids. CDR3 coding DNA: TGTGCCACCTCCTACCAGAGAACAAGCTATTCACCCCTCCACTTT. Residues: CATSYQRTSYSPLHF.

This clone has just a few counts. The CDR3 bases are TGCGCCAGCAGCTTGGGGACAGGGGTTACCACCGGGGAGCTGTTTTTT. This gives the protein CASSLGTGVTTGELFF. The rearrangement joins TRBV5-1 to TRBJ2-2; the match to TRBD1 covers 9 bases. Unmatched junction bases numbered 4, after V lost 0 bases and J lost 4 bases. Per the germline V gene, CDR1 is SGHRS and CDR2 is YFSETQ. This CDR3 contains 16 residues.

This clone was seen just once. The CDR3 region is CASSSPQRAANIQYF. CDR3 DNA: TGTGCCAGCAGCTCCCCACAGAGGGCGGCTAACATTCAGTACTTC. V gene TRBV5-6 combines with J gene TRBJ2-4, with D possibly matching TRBD2 (5 bases). The CDR3 consists of 15 residues. Germline V gives CDR1 SGHDT, CDR2 YYEEEE. Trimming shortened V by 3 bases and J by 7 bases, and 17 bases separated the two germline ends.

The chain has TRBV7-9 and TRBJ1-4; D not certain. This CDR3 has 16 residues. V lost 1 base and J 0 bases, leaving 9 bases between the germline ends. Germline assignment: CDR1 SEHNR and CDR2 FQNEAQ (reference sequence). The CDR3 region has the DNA TGTGCCAGCAGCTTAGGGGTCCTTGCAACTAATGAAAAACTGTTTTTT. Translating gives CASSLGVLATNEKLFF.

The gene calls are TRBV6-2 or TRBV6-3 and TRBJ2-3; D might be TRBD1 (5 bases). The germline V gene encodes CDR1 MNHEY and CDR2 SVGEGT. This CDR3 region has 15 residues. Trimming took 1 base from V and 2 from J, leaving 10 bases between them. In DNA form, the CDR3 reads TGTGCCAGCAGTTACTTGGGGCAGTCCACAGATACGCAGTATTTT. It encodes CASSYLGQSTDTQYF.

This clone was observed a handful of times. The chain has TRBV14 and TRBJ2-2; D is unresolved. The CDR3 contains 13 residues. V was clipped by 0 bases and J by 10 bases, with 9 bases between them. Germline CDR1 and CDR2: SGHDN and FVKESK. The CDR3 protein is CASSQDPTSELFF. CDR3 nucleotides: TGTGCCAGCAGCCAAGATCCCACGTCGGAGCTGTTTTTT.